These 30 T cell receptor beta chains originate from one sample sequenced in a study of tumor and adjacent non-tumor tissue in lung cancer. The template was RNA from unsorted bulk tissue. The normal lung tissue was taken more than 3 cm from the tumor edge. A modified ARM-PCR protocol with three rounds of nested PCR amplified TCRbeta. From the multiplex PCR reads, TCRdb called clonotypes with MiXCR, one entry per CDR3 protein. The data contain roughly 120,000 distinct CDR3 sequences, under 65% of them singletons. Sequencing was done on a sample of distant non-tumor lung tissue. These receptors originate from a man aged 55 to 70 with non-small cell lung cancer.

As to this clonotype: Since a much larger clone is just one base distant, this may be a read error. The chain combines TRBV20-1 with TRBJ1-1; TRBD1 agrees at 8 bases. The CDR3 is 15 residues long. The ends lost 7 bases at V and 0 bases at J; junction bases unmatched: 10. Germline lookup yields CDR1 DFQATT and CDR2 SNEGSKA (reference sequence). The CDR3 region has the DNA TGCAGTGTGAGAACACAGGGGGGAGTGAACACTGAAGCTTTCTTT. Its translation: CSVRTQGGVNTEAFF.

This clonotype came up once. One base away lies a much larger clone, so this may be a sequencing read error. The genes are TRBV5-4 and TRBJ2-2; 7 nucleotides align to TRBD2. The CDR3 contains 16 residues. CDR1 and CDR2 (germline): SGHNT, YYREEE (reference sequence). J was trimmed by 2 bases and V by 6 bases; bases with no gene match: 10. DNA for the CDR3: TGTGCCAGCAACTCTCGGCCGGGACTAAACACCGGGGAGCTGTTTTTT. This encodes CASNSRPGLNTGELFF.

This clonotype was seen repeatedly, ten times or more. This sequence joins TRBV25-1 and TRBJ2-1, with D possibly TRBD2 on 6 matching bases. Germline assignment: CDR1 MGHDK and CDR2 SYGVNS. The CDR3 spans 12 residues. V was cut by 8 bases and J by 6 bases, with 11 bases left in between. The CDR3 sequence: CASYLEGNEQFF. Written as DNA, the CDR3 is TGTGCCAGCTACCTGGAGGGCAATGAGCAGTTCTTC.

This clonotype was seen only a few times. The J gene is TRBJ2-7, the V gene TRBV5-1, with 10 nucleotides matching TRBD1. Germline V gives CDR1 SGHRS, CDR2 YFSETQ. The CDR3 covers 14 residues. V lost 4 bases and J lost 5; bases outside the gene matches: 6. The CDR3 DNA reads TGCGCCAGCAGCCCGGGACAGGGGTTGGACGAGCAGTACTTC. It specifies CASSPGQGLDEQYF.

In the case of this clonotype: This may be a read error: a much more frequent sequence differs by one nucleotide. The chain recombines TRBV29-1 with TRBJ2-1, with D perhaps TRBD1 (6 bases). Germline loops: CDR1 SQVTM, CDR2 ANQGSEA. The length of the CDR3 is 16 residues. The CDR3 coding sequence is TGCAGCGCTGAAGATCTTTTAGAAAGGGGGTACAATGAGCAGTTCTTC. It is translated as CSAEDLLERGYNEQFF.

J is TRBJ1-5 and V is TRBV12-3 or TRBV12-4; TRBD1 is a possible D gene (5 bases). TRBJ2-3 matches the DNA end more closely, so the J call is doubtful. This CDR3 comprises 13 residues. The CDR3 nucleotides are TGTGCCAGCAGGACAGAAAGTAATCAGCCCCAGTATTTT. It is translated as CASRTESNQPQYF.

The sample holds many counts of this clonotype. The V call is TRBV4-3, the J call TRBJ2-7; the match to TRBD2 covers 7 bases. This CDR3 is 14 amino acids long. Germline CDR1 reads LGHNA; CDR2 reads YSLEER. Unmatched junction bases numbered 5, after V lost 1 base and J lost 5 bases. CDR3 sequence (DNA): TGCGCCAGCAGCCAAGGGGAGGGCAGAAACGAGCAGTACTTC. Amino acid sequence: CASSQGEGRNEQYF.

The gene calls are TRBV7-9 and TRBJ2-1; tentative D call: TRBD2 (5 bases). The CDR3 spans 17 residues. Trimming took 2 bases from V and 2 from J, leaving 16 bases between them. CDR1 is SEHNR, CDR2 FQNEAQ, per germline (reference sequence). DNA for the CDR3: TGTGCCAGCAGCTTACCCGGACCAGCGGAGCCCTACAATGAGCAGTTCTTC. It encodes CASSLPGPAEPYNEQFF.

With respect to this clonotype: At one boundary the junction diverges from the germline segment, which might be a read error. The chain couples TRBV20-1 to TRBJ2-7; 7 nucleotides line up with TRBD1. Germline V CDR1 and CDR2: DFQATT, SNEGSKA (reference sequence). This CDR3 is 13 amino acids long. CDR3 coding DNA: TGCGGTGCTCCGGGACAGAGCTCCTACGAGCAGTACTTC. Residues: CGAPGQSSYEQYF.

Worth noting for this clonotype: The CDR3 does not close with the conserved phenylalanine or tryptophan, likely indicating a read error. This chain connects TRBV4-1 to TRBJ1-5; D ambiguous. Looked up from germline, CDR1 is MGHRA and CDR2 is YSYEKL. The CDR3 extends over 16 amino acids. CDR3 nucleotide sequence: TGTGCCAGCAGCCTAGACCCGGGAAATAGCAATCAGCCCCAGCATCTT. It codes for CASSLDPGNSNQPQHL.

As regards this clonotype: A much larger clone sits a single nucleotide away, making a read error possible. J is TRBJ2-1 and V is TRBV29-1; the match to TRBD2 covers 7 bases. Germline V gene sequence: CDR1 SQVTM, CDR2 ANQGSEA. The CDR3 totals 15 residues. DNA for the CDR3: TGCAGCGTTGAGTTCCCTAGCGGCTCCTACAATGAGCAGTCCTTC. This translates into CSVEFPSGSYNEQSF.

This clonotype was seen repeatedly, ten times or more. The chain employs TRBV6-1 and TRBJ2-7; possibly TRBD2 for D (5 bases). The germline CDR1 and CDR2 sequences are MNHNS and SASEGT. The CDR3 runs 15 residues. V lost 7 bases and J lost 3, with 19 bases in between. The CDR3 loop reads CASNPVYGSLYEQYF. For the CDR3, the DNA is TGTGCCAGCAATCCCGTGTATGGGAGCCTCTACGAGCAGTACTTC.

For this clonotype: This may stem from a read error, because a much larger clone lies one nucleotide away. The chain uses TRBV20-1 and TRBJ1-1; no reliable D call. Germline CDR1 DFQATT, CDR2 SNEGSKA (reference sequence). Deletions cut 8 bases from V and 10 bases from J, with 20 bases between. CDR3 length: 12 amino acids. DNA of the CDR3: TGCAGTACTGGCCTTATTGTGCTTGGAGCTTTCTTT. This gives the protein CSTGLIVLGAFF.

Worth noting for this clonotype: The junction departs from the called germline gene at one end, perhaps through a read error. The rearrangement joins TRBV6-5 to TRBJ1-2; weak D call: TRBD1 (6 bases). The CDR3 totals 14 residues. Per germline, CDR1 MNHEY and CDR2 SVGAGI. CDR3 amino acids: CTSRRKTGSHGYTF. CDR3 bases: TGTACCAGCAGGCGCAAAACAGGGAGCCATGGCTACACCTTC.

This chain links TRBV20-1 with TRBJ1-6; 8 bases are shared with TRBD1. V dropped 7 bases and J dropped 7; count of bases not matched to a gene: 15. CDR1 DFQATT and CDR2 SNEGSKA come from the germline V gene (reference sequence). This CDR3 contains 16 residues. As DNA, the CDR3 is TGCAGTGAGAGGACGGCAGGGGGCGGTGAAAATTCACCCCTCCACTTT. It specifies CSERTAGGGENSPLHF.

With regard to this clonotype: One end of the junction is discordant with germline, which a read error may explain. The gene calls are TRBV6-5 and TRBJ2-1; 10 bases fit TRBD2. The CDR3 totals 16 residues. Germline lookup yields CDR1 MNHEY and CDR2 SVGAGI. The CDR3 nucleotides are TGTGCCAGCAGTAGGACTAGCGGCTTCTCCTACAATGAACAGTTATTC. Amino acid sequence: CASSRTSGFSYNEQLF.

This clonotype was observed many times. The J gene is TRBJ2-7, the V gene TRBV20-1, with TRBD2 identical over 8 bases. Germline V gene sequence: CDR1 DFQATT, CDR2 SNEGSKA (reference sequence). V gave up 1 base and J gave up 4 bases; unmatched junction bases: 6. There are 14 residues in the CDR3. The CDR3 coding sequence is TGCAGTGCTAGAGCCCCATTAGCGGGGTACGAGCAGTACTTC. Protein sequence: CSARAPLAGYEQYF.

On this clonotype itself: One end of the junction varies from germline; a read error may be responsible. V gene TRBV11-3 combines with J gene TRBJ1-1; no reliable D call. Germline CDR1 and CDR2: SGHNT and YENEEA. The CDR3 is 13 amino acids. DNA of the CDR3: TGTGCCAGCAGCTTAGATACTGGGGTCGAAGCTCTCTTT. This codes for CASSLDTGVEALF.

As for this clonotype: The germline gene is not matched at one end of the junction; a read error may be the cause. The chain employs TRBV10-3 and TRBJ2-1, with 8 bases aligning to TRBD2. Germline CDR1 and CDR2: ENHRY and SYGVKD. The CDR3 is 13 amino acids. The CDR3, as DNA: TGTGCCATCAGAGCGGGGGATTACAATGAGCCGTTCTTC. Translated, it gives CAIRAGDYNEPFF.

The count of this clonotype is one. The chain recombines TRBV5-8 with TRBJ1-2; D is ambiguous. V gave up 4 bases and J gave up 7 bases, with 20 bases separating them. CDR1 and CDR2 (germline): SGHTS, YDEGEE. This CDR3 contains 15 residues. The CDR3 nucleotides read TGTGCCAGCAGCCCCCCCGTTGGACGCCCGGCTGGCTACACCTTC. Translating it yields CASSPPVGRPAGYTF.

The CDR3 region has the DNA TGCAGTGCTAGACCCCCATCGGAGACCCAGTACTTC. Its translation: CSARPPSETQYF. The chain has TRBV20-1 and TRBJ2-5; D not resolved. The CDR3 spans 12 residues. V lost 2 bases and J lost 5, with 9 bases in between. CDR1 and CDR2 (germline): DFQATT, SNEGSKA (reference sequence).

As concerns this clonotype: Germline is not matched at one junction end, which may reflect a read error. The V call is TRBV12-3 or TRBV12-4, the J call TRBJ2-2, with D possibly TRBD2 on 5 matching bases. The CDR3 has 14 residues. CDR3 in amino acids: CASSLEAAPGELLF. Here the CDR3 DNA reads TGTGCCAGCAGTTTAGAGGCAGCCCCCGGGGAGCTGCTTTTT.

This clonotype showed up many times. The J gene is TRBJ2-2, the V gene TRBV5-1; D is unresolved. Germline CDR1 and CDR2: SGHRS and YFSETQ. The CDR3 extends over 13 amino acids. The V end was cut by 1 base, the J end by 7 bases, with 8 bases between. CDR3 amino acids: CASSLTVSGELFF. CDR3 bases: TGCGCCAGCAGCTTGACGGTCAGCGGGGAGCTGTTTTTT.

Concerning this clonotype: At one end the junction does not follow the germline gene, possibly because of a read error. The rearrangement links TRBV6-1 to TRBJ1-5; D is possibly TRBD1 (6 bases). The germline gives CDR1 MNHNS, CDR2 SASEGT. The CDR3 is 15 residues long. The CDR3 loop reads CASSSAYRAGQPHHF. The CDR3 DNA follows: TGTGCCAGCAGTTCGGCGTACAGGGCTGGTCAGCCCCACCATTTT.

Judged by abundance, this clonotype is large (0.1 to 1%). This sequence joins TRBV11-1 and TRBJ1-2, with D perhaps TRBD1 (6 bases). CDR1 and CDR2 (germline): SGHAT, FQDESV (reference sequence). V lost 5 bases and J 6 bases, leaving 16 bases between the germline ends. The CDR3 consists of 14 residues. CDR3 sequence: CASSTQGTEDGYTF. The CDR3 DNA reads TGTGCCAGCAGCACCCAGGGGACCGAGGATGGCTACACCTTC.

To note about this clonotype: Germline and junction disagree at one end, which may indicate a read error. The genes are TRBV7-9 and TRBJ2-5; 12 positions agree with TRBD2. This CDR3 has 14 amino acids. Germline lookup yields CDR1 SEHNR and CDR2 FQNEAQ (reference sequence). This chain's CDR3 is CASSSSGRADTQYF. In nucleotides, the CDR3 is TGCGCCAGCAGCTCTAGCGGGAGGGCAGATACCCAGTACTTC. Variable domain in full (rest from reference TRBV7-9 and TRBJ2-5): DTGVSQNPRHKITKRGQNVTFRCDPISEHNRLYWYRQTLGQGPEFLTYFQNEAQLEKSRLLSDRFSAERPKGSFSTLEIQRTEQGDSAMYLCASSSSGRADTQYFGPGTRLLVL.

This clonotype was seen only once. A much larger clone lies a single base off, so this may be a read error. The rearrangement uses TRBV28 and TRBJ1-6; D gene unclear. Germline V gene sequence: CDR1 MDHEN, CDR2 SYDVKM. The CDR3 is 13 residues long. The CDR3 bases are TGTGCCTGCAGCCTGTCGGGCAATTCACCCCTCCACTTT. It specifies CACSLSGNSPLHF.

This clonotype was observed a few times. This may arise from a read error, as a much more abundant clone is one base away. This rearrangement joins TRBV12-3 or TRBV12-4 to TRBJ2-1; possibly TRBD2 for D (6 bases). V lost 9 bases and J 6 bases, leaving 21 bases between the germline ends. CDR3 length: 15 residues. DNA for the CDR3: TGTGCCAGGAGCTTGGGACTTGCTTTGACCAATGAGCAGTTCTTC. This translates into CARSLGLALTNEQFF.

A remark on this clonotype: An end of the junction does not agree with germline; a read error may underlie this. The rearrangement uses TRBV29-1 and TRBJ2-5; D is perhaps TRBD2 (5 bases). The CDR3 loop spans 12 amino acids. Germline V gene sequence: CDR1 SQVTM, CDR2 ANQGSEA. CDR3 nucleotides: TGCAGCGTTGGAGGCGGGCAAGAGACCCGGTACTTC. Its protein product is CSVGGGQETRYF. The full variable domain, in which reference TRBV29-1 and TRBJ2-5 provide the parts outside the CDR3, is SAVISQKPSRDICQRGTSLTIQCQVDSQVTMMFWYRQQPGQSLTLIATANQGSEATYESGFVIDKFPISRPNLTFSTLTVSNMSPEDSSIYLCSVGGGQETRYFGPGTRLLVL.

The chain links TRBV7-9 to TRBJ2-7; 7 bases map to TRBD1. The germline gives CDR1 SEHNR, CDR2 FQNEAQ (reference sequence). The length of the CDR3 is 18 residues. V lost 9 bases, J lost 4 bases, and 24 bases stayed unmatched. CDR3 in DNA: TGTGCCAGTAACCCAGGCGGCACGGACAGGCTACCATTTTACGAGCAGTACTTC. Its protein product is CASNPGGTDRLPFYEQYF. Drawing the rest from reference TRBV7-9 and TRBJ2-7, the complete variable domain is DTGVSQNPRHKITKRGQNVTFRCDPISEHNRLYWYRQTLGQGPEFLTYFQNEAQLEKSRLLSDRFSAERPKGSFSTLEIQRTEQGDSAMYLCASNPGGTDRLPFYEQYFGPGTRLTVT.